This record concerns one TCR beta chain sequence. Its antigen remains unidentified. Generated by immunoSEQ multiplex PCR, the TCRdb table keeps only in-frame clones and is missing some. The sample records around 72,000 clones, roughly four fifths being singletons. These data originate in a study of T cell responses to AZD1222 COVID-19 vaccine. Study summary: Second doses at about 4 or about 12 weeks were pooled.

CDR1 and CDR2 (germline): SGDLS, YYNGEE. The V end lost 0 bases, the J end lost 2 bases, and 15 bases lay between the germline ends. There are 16 residues in the CDR3. Study-wide results and limits: No day 14 peak samples; only post-peak repertoires were characterized.

Sequences were derived from peripheral blood, sampled on day 0 of AZD1222 vaccination. The chain employs TRBV9 and TRBJ2-7; possible D gene TRBD1, 5 bases. The clonotype comes from an adult in good health. CDR3 sequence: CASSVGQGRKPYEQYF. The CDR3 coding sequence is TGTGCCAGCAGCGTAGGGCAGGGTAGGAAGCCCTACGAGCAGTACTTC.